The 18 T cell receptor beta chains given below trace back to one sample, sequenced in a study of blood T cell repertoires in COVID-19. Profiled with immunoSEQ multiplex PCR; TCRdb holds only in-frame clones, not every one. In the table there are more than 200,000 clones, approximately 87% of which are singletons. Sequencing was done on a sample of peripheral blood. The origin of the receptors is a woman between 45 and 65 years old with acute or convalescent COVID-19.

CDR3 protein: CASSSADTQYF. CDR3 nucleotide sequence: TGTGCCAGCAGCTCCGCAGATACGCAGTATTTT. The chain uses TRBV12-3 or TRBV12-4 and TRBJ2-3; D remains ambiguous. This CDR3 is built from 11 residues. Trimming shortened V by 6 bases and J by 4 bases, and 5 bases separated the two germline ends.

The chain employs TRBV5-1 and TRBJ1-6; 9 nucleotides match TRBD1. Germline-derived CDR1 and CDR2 are SGHRS and YFSETQ. J was trimmed by 10 bases and V by 7 bases; bases with no gene match: 3. The CDR3 has 12 residues. The CDR3 sequence is CASGTGRSPLHF. The CDR3 DNA sequence: TGCGCCAGCGGGACAGGGAGGTCACCCCTCCACTTT.

The chain employs TRBV7-2 and TRBJ2-7, with 7 positions matching TRBD2. Germline trimming cut 0 bases from V and 4 bases from J; bases unmatched to any gene: 6. Germline V gene lookup returns CDR1 SGHTA and CDR2 FQGNSA. This CDR3 is built from 15 residues. In DNA form, the CDR3 reads TGTGCCAGCAGCTTAGCGGGAGGGCCAAAATACGAGCAGTACTTC. It specifies CASSLAGGPKYEQYF. Looking up the rest from reference TRBV7-2 and TRBJ2-7 gives the full variable domain: GAGVSQSPSNKVTEKGKDVELRCDPISGHTALYWYRQSLGQGLEFLIYFQGNSAPDKSGLPSDRFSAERTGGSVSTLTIQRTQQEDSAVYLCASSLAGGPKYEQYFGPGTRLTVT.

The gene calls are TRBV14 and TRBJ1-2; no clear D gene. This CDR3 has 13 amino acids. The germline V and J ends were trimmed by 1 base and 5 bases, with 8 bases remaining between them. CDR1 and CDR2 (germline): SGHDN, FVKESK. CDR3 coding DNA: TGTGCCAGCAGCCAAGCGGTCCGGTATGGCTACACCTTC. Residues: CASSQAVRYGYTF.

As DNA, the CDR3 is TGTGCCAGTAGTATAGGCAGACAGCACAATCAGCCCCAGCATTTT. Its protein is CASSIGRQHNQPQHF. V gene TRBV19 combines with J gene TRBJ1-5, with D perhaps TRBD1 (5 bases). The CDR3 is 15 residues long. Germline CDR1 reads LNHDA; CDR2 reads SQIVND (reference sequence). V was clipped by 1 base and J by 3 bases, with 10 bases between them.

The chain links TRBV6-2 or TRBV6-3 to TRBJ2-1; 11 bases align to TRBD2. CDR1 is MNHEY, CDR2 SVGEGT, per germline. The CDR3 has 16 residues. V shed 6 bases and J 7 bases; nucleotides not matched to a gene: 11. The CDR3 DNA reads TGTGCCAGCAGCCGACCGTTAGCGGGGGGGCCTAATGAGCAGTTCTTC. It encodes CASSRPLAGGPNEQFF.

V usage is TRBV11-2 and J usage is TRBJ1-5; TRBD1 aligns across 10 bases. After removal of 5 bases from V and 3 bases from J, the junction contained 7 bases not matched to a gene. CDR1 SGHAT and CDR2 FQNNGV come from the germline V gene. This CDR3 has 16 amino acids. The CDR3 bases are TGTGCCAGCAGCCCAGAGACAGGGGGCCCCAATCAGCCCCAGCATTTT. Amino acids: CASSPETGGPNQPQHF. Looking up the rest from reference TRBV11-2 and TRBJ1-5 gives the full variable domain: EAGVAQSPRYKIIEKRQSVAFWCNPISGHATLYWYQQILGQGPKLLIQFQNNGVVDDSQLPKDRFSAERLKGVDSTLKIQPAKLEDSAVYLCASSPETGGPNQPQHFGDGTRLSIL.

The chain employs TRBV6-2 or TRBV6-3 and TRBJ2-7, with D possibly TRBD2 on 7 matching bases. Trimming took off 5 bases at V and 2 bases at J, with 10 bases between the two ends. The CDR3 length is 13 residues. Germline V gene data show CDR1 as MNHEY and CDR2 as SVGEGT. In nucleotides, the CDR3 is TGTGCCAGCAGTCGGGGGGCCGCCTACGAGCAGTACTTC. Translation gives CASSRGAAYEQYF.

This rearrangement joins TRBV11-2 to TRBJ2-1; D ambiguous. The V gene's germline CDR1 is SGHAT and CDR2 FQNNGV. The CDR3 is 16 amino acids. The V end was cut by 7 bases, the J end by 0 bases, with 16 bases between. The CDR3 region is CASISTSTSSYNEQFF. The CDR3 bases are TGTGCCAGCATCTCAACTTCAACGAGCTCCTACAATGAGCAGTTCTTC.

This rearrangement joins TRBV7-9 to TRBJ2-1, with D tentatively TRBD2 (6 bases). Germline CDR1 SEHNR, CDR2 FQNEAQ (reference sequence). V gave up 6 bases and J gave up 6 bases, with 9 bases separating them. This CDR3 is 12 amino acids long. The CDR3 region has the DNA TGTGCCAGCAGGCTGGGGGGCAATGAGCAGTTCTTC. This codes for CASRLGGNEQFF.

The V call is TRBV10-3, the J call TRBJ2-1, with 9 nucleotides matching TRBD2. V lost 7 bases, J lost 5 bases, and 9 bases stayed unmatched. Germline-derived CDR1 and CDR2 are ENHRY and SYGVKD. The CDR3 totals 15 residues. CDR3 residues: CAITQAGGYNNEQFF. The DNA of the CDR3 is TGTGCCATCACCCAAGCGGGAGGCTATAACAATGAGCAGTTCTTC.

The chain employs TRBV6-5 and TRBJ2-3; no firm D call. The germline V and J ends were trimmed by 0 bases and 1 base, with 5 bases remaining between them. The CDR3 runs 14 residues. Per the germline V gene, CDR1 is MNHEY and CDR2 is SVGAGI. CDR3 sequence reads: CASSYSAGTDTQYF. CDR3 coding DNA: TGTGCCAGCAGTTACTCTGCAGGCACAGATACGCAGTATTTT.

V usage is TRBV30 and J usage is TRBJ1-4; TRBD1 matches at 9 bases. The trim removed 3 bases at V and 8 bases at J, leaving 7 bases unmatched. CDR1 is GTSNPN and CDR2 is SVGIG in the germline V gene (reference sequence). This CDR3 region has 14 residues. For the CDR3, the DNA is TGTGCCTGGAGCTCCGGGACAGGGAGCGAAAAACTGTTTTTT. It codes for CAWSSGTGSEKLFF.

This clone was recorded a few times. The chain uses TRBV6-5 and TRBJ2-7; D might be TRBD1 (6 bases). The CDR3 consists of 13 residues. Germline-derived CDR1 and CDR2 are MNHEY and SVGAGI. The germline V and J ends were trimmed by 4 bases and 2 bases, with 9 bases remaining between them. CDR3 coding DNA: TGTGCCAGCAGTTGGGACAACACCTACGAGCAGTACTTC. It translates to CASSWDNTYEQYF.

The gene calls are TRBV10-3 and TRBJ1-2; 9 bases fit TRBD1. The CDR3 covers 12 residues. CDR1 is ENHRY, CDR2 SYGVKD, per germline. Trimming at V came to 7 bases and at J to 6 bases, leaving 3 bases not matched to a gene. The CDR3 DNA is TGTGCCATCATGGACAGGGGAGATGGCTACACCTTC. Protein: CAIMDRGDGYTF.

The genes are TRBV19 and TRBJ2-5, with 13 bases matching TRBD2. The CDR3 has 15 residues. Germline V lookup: CDR1 LNHDA, CDR2 SQIVND (reference sequence). V shed 6 bases and J 7 bases; nucleotides not matched to a gene: 8. This chain's CDR3 is CASRSTSGGLVTQYF. Here the CDR3 DNA reads TGTGCCAGTAGATCGACTAGCGGGGGGCTCGTGACCCAGTACTTC.

The table lists this clone with a count of one. The chain uses TRBV7-2 and TRBJ1-5; D is unclear. The germline V gene encodes CDR1 SGHTA and CDR2 FQGNSA. This CDR3 region has 15 residues. The V and J ends lost 3 bases and 2 bases respectively, with 11 bases between them. The CDR3 region is CASSFIRGGNQPQHF. The CDR3 bases are TGTGCCAGCAGCTTTATCCGGGGAGGCAATCAGCCCCAGCATTTT.

The CDR3 spells CASGGGQGRVTEAFF. In DNA, the CDR3 is TGTGCCAGCGGTGGGGGCCAGGGAAGGGTCACTGAAGCTTTCTTT. The chain is built from TRBV2 and TRBJ1-1; D is possibly TRBD1 (6 bases). The CDR3 consists of 15 residues. V dropped 8 bases and J dropped 4 bases, with 20 bases sitting between them. Germline CDR1 is SNHLY and CDR2 is FYNNEI.